This T cell receptor (beta chain) was captured by sequencing in a study of beta chain features in type 1 diabetes. Overall study results and limits: In all four CD4+ subsets, TCRB CDR3 length was significantly, moderately reduced in type 1 diabetes.

The V gene's germline CDR1 is SQVTM and CDR2 ANQGSEA. This CDR3 has 12 residues. Trimming removed 4 bases from V and 1 base from J, with 7 bases in between. CD45RO/CCR7/CD25/CD127/CD95/CD27 sorting isolated CD4+ naive, central memory, regulatory and stem cell-like memory cells. The study reverse transcribed the entire isolated RNA, so it sequenced expressed TCRB transcripts. Naive, central memory and regulatory T cell samples averaged around 3.9 million immunoSEQ reads each. Repertoires were generated with immunoSEQ multiplex PCR, while TCRdb's copy carries only in-frame clones and drops some. Found here are about 740,000 clones, about an eighth of them singletons; the top ten hold about 0.02%. There are a few counts of this clone. What it recognizes is unknown.

This receptor was identified in a man aged 18 to 35 with type 1 diabetes. Source material: naive CD4+ T cells from blood. The V and J genes are TRBV29-1 and TRBJ2-5; perhaps TRBD2 as D (5 bases). This CDR3 is CSVVLAQETQYF. CDR3 DNA sequence: TGCAGCGTTGTTCTAGCCCAAGAGACCCAGTACTTC.